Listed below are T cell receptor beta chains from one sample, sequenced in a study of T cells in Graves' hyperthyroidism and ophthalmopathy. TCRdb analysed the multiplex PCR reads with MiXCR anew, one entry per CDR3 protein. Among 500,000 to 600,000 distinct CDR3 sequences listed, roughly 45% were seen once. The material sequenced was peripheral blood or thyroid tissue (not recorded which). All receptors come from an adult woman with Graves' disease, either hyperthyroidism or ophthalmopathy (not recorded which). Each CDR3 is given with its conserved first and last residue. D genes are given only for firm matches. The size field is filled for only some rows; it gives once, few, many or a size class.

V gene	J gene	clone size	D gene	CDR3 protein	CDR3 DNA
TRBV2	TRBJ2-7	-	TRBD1	CASSLVRDRVSEQYF	TGTGCCAGCAGCTTAGTGAGGGACAGGGTAAGCGAGCAGTACTTC
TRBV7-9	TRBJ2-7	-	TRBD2	CASSRGDSGRPYEQYF	TGTGCCAGCAGCCGGGGAGATAGCGGGAGACCCTACGAGCAGTACTTC
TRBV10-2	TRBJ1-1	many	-	CASTNPNTEAFF	TGCGCCAGCACCAATCCCAACACTGAAGCTTTCTTT
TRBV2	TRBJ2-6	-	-	CASSDARGRVTEAF	TGTGCCAGCAGTGACGCCCGGGGCAGGGTCACTGAAGCTTTC
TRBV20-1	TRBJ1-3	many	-	CSAIQEVGNTIYF	TGCAGTGCTATACAGGAGGTGGGAAACACCATATATTTT
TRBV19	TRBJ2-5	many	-	CASRETGIQETQYF	TGTGCCAGTAGAGAGACAGGAATCCAAGAGACCCAGTACTTC
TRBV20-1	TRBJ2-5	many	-	CSAPLAGYQETQYF	TGCAGTGCTCCCCTGGCGGGATATCAAGAGACCCAGTACTTC
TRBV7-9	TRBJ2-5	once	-	CASSLGWGKETQYF	TGTGCCAGCAGCTTAGGCTGGGGGAAAGAGACCCAGTACTTC
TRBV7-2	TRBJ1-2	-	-	CASSVGDRDYTF	TGTGCCAGCAGCGTAGGGGACCGTGATTACACCTTC
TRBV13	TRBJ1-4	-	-	CASSWGGAGSEKLFF	TGTGCCAGCAGCTGGGGGGGGGCCGGGAGTGAAAAACTGTTTTTT
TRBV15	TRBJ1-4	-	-	CATRRGGGEKLFF	TGTGCCACCAGGAGGGGCGGAGGTGAAAAACTGTTTTTT
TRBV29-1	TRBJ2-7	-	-	CSVGYRGQYF	TGCAGCGTGGGTTACCGGGGGCAGTACTTC
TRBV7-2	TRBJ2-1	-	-	CASSLAGSGHRPEQFF	TGTGCCAGCAGCTTAGCGGGTAGCGGCCACCGGCCTGAGCAGTTCTTC
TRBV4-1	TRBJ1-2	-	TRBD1	CASSQPDRGEGYTF	TGCGCCAGCAGCCAGCCGGACAGGGGTGAAGGCTACACCTTC
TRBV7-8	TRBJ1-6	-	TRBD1	CASSSMGQSNSPLHF	TGTGCCAGCAGCTCCATGGGACAGTCGAATTCACCCCTCCACTTT
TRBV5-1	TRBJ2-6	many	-	CASSLDSALPVLTF	TGCGCCAGCAGCTTGGACAGCGCCCTCCCCGTCCTGACTTTC
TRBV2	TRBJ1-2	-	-	CADDRTNYGYTF	TGTGCCGACGACAGGACTAACTATGGCTACACCTTC
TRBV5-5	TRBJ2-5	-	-	CASRHRQAGQETQYF	TGTGCCAGCAGGCACCGACAGGCGGGACAAGAGACCCAGTACTTC
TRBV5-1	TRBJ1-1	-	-	CASSLALHTEAFF	TGCGCCAGCAGCTTGGCGTTACACACTGAAGCTTTCTTT
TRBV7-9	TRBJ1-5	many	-	CASSLEGSSQPQHF	TGTGCCAGCAGCTTAGAGGGTTCCAGTCAGCCCCAGCATTTT
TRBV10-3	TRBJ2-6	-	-	CAITENSGANVLTF	TGTGCCATAACTGAGAACTCTGGGGCCAACGTCCTGACTTTC
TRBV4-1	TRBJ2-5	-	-	CASSQDEMDREETQYF	TGCGCCAGCAGCCAAGATGAGATGGACAGAGAAGAGACCCAGTACTTC
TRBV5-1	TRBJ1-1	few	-	CASSSVGRTEAFF	TGCGCCAGCAGCTCGGTTGGGAGAACTGAAGCTTTCTTT
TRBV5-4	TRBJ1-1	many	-	CASSLEGPTEAFF	TGTGCCAGCAGCTTGGAGGGGCCCACTGAAGCTTTCTTT
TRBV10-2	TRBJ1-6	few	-	CASRGAGNYSPLHF	TGCGCCAGCAGGGGCGCGGGGAACTATTCACCCCTCCACTTT
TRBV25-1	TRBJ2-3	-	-	CASSERLSGTQYF	TGTGCCAGCAGTGAGAGACTGTCCGGTACGCAGTATTTT